This TCR beta chain was obtained from a study of blood T cell repertoires in COVID-19. The germline V and J ends were trimmed by 2 bases and 1 base, with 17 bases remaining between them. The germline V gene has CDR1 SGHAT and CDR2 FQNNGV. This CDR3 is built from 17 residues. TCRdb's copy holds only in-frame clones and misses some; the assay was immunoSEQ multiplex PCR. The sample records 250,000 to 350,000 clones, approximately 89% being singletons. The chain has TRBV11-2 and TRBJ1-1; TRBD1 is a possible D gene (6 bases). Sequencing was performed on peripheral blood. The TCR originated in a woman aged 45-60 years who had recovered from COVID-19. The CDR3 nucleotides are TGTGCCAGCAGCTTAACCAGGGGCGGACCACAGAACACTGAAGCTTTCTTT. It codes for CASSLTRGGPQNTEAFF.